This T cell receptor (beta chain) was captured by sequencing in a study of post-analysis software for immune sequencing data. Incorporated into the TCR beta cDNA libraries were unique molecular identifiers, which served to reduce PCR and sequencing biases. MiXCR was run by TCRdb on the PCR reads, yielding one entry per CDR3 protein. Altogether about 760,000 distinct CDR3 sequences are present, less than 35% being singletons, with the ten largest covering roughly 0.57%. Study-level findings and limits: The study found TRBV5-6, TRBV5-1 and TRBV20-1 among 4 or 5 TRBV segments more frequent in patients than controls. Multiple sclerosis was associated with a significant reduction in normalized Chao1 diversity relative to controls. By F measure, samples from a shared preparation batch strongly co-clustered.

This CDR3 contains 18 residues. V dropped 0 bases and J dropped 6; count of bases not matched to a gene: 16. Per germline, CDR1 SGHRS and CDR2 YFSETQ. On this clonotype: Its antigen is as yet unknown.

Material: blood. The rearrangement uses TRBV5-1 and TRBJ2-3; TRBD1 aligns across 7 bases. This sequence was found in a girl aged 10 to 17 with multiple sclerosis. CDR3 sequence reads: CASSLALVSAGGEDTQYF. In nucleotides, the CDR3 is TGCGCCAGCAGCTTGGCCTTAGTCTCTGCAGGGGGTGAGGATACGCAGTATTTT.